This TCR beta chain was documented in a study of T cell repertoires in cytomegalovirus infection. As for the study in general: The public TCR beta signatures pointed to both CMV infection and matching HLA type. Findings and limits, study-wide: Across the ex vivo response, the dominant clonotypes were HLA-C-restricted CMV-specific TCR beta clonotypes.

MiXCR, run by TCRdb on the reads, gives a single entry per CDR3 protein. This table holds some 390,000 distinct CDR3 sequences, about a sixth found once. Of note for this clonotype: Its matching antigen is unknown.

The CDR3 contains 16 residues. The V and J ends lost 3 bases and 2 bases respectively, with 19 bases between them. From germline, CDR1 is DFQATT and CDR2 SNEGSKA (reference sequence). The TCR was taken from a human donor in good health (CMV status not recorded). Some clones in this sample may be carry-over from other donors' samples. The sequencing input was PBMCs. The V gene is TRBV20-1, the J gene TRBJ2-5, with D possibly TRBD2 on 6 matching bases. CDR3 region: CSARDLLRDGQETQYF. The DNA of the CDR3 is TGCAGTGCTAGGGACCTCCTGCGGGACGGACAAGAGACCCAGTACTTC.